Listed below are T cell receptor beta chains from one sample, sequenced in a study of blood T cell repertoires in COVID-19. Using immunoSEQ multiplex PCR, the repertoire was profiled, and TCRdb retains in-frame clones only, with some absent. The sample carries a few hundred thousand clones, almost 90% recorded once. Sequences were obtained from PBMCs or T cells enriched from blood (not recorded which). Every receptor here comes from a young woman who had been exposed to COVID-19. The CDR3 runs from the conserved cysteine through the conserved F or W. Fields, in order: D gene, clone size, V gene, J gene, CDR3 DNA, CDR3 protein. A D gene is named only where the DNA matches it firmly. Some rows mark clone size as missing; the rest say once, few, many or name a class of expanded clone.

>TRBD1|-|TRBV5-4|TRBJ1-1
TGTGCCAGCACGACAGGGCTCTTCATGAACACTGAAGCTTTCTTT
CASTTGLFMNTEAFF
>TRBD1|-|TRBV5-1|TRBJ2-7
TGCGCCAGCAGCTTACCGGGACAGGGCGGCGAGCAGTACTTC
CASSLPGQGGEQYF
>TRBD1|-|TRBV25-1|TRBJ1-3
TGTGCCAGCAGTGGGGACAGGGGGCTCGAAAACACCATATATTTT
CASSGDRGLENTIYF
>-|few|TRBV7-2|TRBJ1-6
TGTGCCAGCAGCTTTGGAGGGAGCTCCTATAATTCACCCCTCCACTTT
CASSFGGSSYNSPLHF
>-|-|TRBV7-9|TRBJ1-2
TGTGCCAGCAGCTCGGAGACGACAGGCCGAAACTATGGCTACACCTTC
CASSSETTGRNYGYTF
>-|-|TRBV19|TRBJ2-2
TGTGCCAGTAGTATTCGTCCCGGGGAGCTGTTTTTT
CASSIRPGELFF
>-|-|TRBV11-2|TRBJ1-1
TGTGCCAGCAGCTCCATCAGGGATACTGAAGCTTTCTTT
CASSSIRDTEAFF
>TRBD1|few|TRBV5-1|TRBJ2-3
TGCGCCAGCAGCTTGGGGACAGGGGAGCCCACAGATACGCAGTATTTT
CASSLGTGEPTDTQYF
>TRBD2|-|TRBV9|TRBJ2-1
TGTGCCAGCAGCGAATCGGGAGGGTCCTACAATGAGCAGTTCTTC
CASSESGGSYNEQFF
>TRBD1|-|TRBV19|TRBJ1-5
TGTGCCAGTAGTGCCCCCGGACAGGGTGCGGGACAGCCCCAGCATTTT
CASSAPGQGAGQPQHF
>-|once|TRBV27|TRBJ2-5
TGTGCCAGCAGTTTACGCCCCGGGGGGCCGCGCCGAGAGACCCAGTACTTC
CASSLRPGGPRRETQYF
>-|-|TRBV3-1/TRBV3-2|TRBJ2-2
TGTGCCAGCAGCCAAGTGGTGGGCAAGAACACCGGGGAGCTGTTTTTT
CASSQVVGKNTGELFF
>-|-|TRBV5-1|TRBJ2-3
TGCGCCAGCAGCTTGGCTCCCCCCGGGAGCCCTGGGGATACGCAGTATTTT
CASSLAPPGSPGDTQYF
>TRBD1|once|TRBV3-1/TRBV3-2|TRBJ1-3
TGTGCCAGCAGCCCGACAGGGAAGGAAAACACCATATATTTT
CASSPTGKENTIYF
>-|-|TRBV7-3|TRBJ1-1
TGTGCCAGCAGCTACTCGCCGAACACTGAAGCTTTCTTT
CASSYSPNTEAFF
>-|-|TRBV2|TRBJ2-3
TGTGCCAGCAGTCAGGGAGATACGCAGTATTTT
CASSQGDTQYF
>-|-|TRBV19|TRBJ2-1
TGTGCCAGCAAAATCAGTTGGCGCTCAGGAAACAATGAGCAGTTCTTC
CASKISWRSGNNEQFF
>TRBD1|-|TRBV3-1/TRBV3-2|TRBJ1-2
TGTGCCAGCAGTTCGACAGGGTTTCACTATGGCTACACCTTC
CASSSTGFHYGYTF
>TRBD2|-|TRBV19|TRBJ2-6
TGTGCCTCCGGGAGGGTCACATCTGGGGCCAACGTCCTGACTTTC
CASGRVTSGANVLTF
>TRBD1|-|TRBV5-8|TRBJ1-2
TGTGCCAGCAGCTGGGACAGGGGCGTCGATGGCTACACCTTC
CASSWDRGVDGYTF
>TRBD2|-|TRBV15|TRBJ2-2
TGTGCCACCAGCAGGGGACTAGCGGGAGATCACACCGGGGAGCTGTTTTTT
CATSRGLAGDHTGELFF
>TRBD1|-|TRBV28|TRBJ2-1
TGTGCCAGCAGGTCCGGGACAGGGGGCATCCCTCTCGAATACAATGAGCAGTTCTTC
CASRSGTGGIPLEYNEQFF
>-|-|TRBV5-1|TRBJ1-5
TGCGCCAGCAGCTTGCGGGGGGTCGGTCAGCCCCAGCATTTT
CASSLRGVGQPQHF
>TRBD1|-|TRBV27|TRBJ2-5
TGTGCCAGCAGTTTATGGACAGGGGGCATGGAGACCCAGTACTTC
CASSLWTGGMETQYF
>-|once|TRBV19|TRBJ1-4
TGTGCCAGTAGTAGCGGCCCAACTAATGAAAAACTGTTTTTT
CASSSGPTNEKLFF
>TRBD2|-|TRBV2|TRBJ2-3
TGTGCCAGCAGGGGGGGGACTAGCGGAATCACAGATACGCAGTATTTT
CASRGGTSGITDTQYF
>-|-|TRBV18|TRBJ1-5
TGTGCCAGCTCACCACCCGATGACTATAGCAATCAGCCCCAGCATTTT
CASSPPDDYSNQPQHF
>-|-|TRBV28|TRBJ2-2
TGTGCCAGCAGCCCAGGGGTCACCGGGGAGCTGTTTTTT
CASSPGVTGELFF
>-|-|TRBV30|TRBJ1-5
TGTGCCTGGAGTGTAGGGGTAGGGGGAAGCAATCAGCCCCAGCATTTT
CAWSVGVGGSNQPQHF
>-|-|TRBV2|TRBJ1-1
TGTGCCAGCATGCGAGGAGGAGGGAGGATCCCTGAAGCTTTCTTT
CASMRGGGRIPEAFF
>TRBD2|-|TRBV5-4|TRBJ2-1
TGTGCCAGCAGCTTGTCCGCGGGAGGGGGGGCACAATACAATGAGCAGTTCTTC
CASSLSAGGGAQYNEQFF
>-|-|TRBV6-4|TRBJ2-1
TGTGCCAGCAGTGACTTAGTAGCGTCGCATGAGCAGTTCTTC
CASSDLVASHEQFF
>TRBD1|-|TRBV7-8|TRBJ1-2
TGTGCCAGCAGCCGGACACGGACAGGGGGAGGCTACACCTTC
CASSRTRTGGGYTF
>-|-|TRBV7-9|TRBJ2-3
TGTGCCAGCAGCCGTAGGGACAATCACGGCACAGATACGCAGTATTTT
CASSRRDNHGTDTQYF
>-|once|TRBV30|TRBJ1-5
TGTGCCTGGAGCTCGGGGGGGCCCCAGCATTTT
CAWSSGGPQHF
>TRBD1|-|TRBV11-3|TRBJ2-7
TGTGCCAGCAGCCTATACAGCCGGGACAGGGGTTACGAGCAGTACTTC
CASSLYSRDRGYEQYF
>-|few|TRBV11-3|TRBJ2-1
TGTGCCAGCAGCTTAGGCGGGATGGGGATCACCTACAATGAGCAGTTCTTC
CASSLGGMGITYNEQFF
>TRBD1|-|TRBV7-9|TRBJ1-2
TGTGCCAGCAGCTTAAGTCTCGGGGCACCGGGACAGTATGGCTACACCTTC
CASSLSLGAPGQYGYTF
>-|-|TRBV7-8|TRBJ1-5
TGTGCCAGCACTCGGGATAGCAATCAGCCCCAGCATTTT
CASTRDSNQPQHF
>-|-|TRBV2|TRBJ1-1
TGTGCCAGCAGGTTCGGGGTGGGAAACATGAACACTGAAGCTTTCTTT
CASRFGVGNMNTEAFF
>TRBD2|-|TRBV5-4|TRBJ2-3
TGTGCCAGCACGGGGGGGGACCGCACAGATACGCAGTATTTT
CASTGGDRTDTQYF
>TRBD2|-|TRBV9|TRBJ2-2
TGTGCCAGCAGCGTAGGTAGCGGGAGATGGAGCACCGGGGAGCTGTTTTTT
CASSVGSGRWSTGELFF
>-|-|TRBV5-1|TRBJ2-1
TGCGCCAGCAGCTTAGCGGATCCGTCCTACAATGAGCAGTTCTTC
CASSLADPSYNEQFF
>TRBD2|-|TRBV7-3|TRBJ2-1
TGTGCCAGCAGCTTCCTAGCGGGAGGCTCCAATGAGCAGTTCTTC
CASSFLAGGSNEQFF
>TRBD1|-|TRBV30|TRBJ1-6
TGTGCCTGGAAAGGGGACAGGGGGGCGTCACCCCTCCACTTT
CAWKGDRGASPLHF